This T cell receptor beta chain appears in the sequencing data of a study of cytomegalovirus exposure and HLA in healthy donors. Overall study findings and caveats: Analyses of presence and absence presupposed an approximately uniform sequencing depth across donors. A later analysis linked a missense DCLRE1C variant to TCR beta V- and J-gene trimming.

The PCR contained 60 Vbeta and 13 Jbeta primers. The assay was immunoSEQ multiplex PCR, and TCRdb's table has in-frame clones only and misses some. The repertoire table contains roughly 57,000 clones. V trimming: 2 bases; J trimming: 4 bases; junction bases outside the gene matches: 5. The CDR3 has 14 residues. On this clone: Its antigen is not known.

This chain joins TRBV5-3 and TRBJ2-7, with 8 bases fitting TRBD1. TRBV5-3 is labeled an ORF, and its function is uncertain. The TCR comes from a man between 18 and 35 years old in good health and CMV-seropositive. What was sequenced was PBMCs. CDR3 bases: TGTGCCAGAAGCTTCCGACAGGGGAGGTACGAGCAGTACTTC. Translation: CARSFRQGRYEQYF.